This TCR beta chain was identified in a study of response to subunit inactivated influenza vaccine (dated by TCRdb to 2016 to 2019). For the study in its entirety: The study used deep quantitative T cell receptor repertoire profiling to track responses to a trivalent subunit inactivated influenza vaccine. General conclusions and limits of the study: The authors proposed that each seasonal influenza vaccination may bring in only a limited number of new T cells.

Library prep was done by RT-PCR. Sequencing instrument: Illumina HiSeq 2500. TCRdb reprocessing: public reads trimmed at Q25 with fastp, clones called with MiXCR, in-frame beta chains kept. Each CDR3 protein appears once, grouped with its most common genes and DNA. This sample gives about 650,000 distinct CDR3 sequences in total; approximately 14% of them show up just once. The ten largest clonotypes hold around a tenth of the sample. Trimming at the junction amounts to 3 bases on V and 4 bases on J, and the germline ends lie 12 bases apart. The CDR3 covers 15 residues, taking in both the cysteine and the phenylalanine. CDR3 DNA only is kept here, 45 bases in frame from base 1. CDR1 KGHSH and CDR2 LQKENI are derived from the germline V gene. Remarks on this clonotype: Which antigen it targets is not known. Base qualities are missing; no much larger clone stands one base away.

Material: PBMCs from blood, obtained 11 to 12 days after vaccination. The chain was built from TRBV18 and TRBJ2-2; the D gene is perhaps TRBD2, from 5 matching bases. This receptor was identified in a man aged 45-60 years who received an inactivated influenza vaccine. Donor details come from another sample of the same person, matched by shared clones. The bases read TGTGCCAGCTCACCGGTACCGGGAATCACCGGGGAGCTGTTTTTT. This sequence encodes CASSPVPGITGELFF.